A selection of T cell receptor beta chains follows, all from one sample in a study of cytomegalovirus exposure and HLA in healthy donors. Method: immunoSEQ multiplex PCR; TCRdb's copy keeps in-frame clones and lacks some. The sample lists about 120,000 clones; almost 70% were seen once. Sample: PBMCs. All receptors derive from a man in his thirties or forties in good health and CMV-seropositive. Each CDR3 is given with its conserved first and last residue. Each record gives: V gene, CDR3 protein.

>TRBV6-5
CASSYSNRGDSPLHF
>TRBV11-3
CASSLASVYNEQFF
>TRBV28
CAIPQGTGLNYGYTF
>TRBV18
CASSPPGGGTEAFF
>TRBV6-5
CASSAPEGRYGYTF
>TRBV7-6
CASSPGGTQYF
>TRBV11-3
CASSLDWDRGSNQPQHF
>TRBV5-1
CASRQGIDQPQHF
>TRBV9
CASSSPGTSGDPDTQYF
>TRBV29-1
CSVVDVQGYSGNTIYF
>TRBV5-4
CASSRDGTGWGEKLFF
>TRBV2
CASRNPGTGSYEQYF
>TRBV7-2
CASSLESRHVRNEQFF
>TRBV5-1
CASSLYLSGSTDTQYF
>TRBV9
CASSVQGSGNTIYF
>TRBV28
CASSLTGEATNEKLFF
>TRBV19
CASSIAYRADSPLHF
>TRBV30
CAWSADYPNTGELFF
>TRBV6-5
CASSLQGGGTEAFF
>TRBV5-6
CASSLTPSGNLGDTQYF
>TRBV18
CASSPLTGGSSGNTIYF
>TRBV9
CASSPGLSQETQYF
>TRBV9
CASSVETGGAFGELFF
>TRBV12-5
CASGLVPVGGANEQYF
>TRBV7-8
CASSLQGTGIREQFF
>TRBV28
CASSLPPGRDISTEAFF
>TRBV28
CASSRSTGGAETQYF
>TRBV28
CANSQGSGNTIYF
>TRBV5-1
CASSLAPGRDEKLFF
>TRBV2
CASSGTGGNGYTF
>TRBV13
CASSLFLAGEGDTQYF
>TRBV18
CASSFSSSAASTEAFF
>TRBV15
CATGSGQGANNEQFF
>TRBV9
CASSPGLTGNYEQYF
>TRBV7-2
CASSLAGTGGYGYTF
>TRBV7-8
CASSLREPRINEKLFF
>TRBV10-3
CAISTGQGSTEAFF
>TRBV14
CASSGLAGEETQYF
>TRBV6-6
CATGGTGLTDTQYF
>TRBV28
CASSEDRVDEKLFF
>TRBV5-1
CASTWGLAGGPQSSEQFF
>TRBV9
CASSLVTSYNEQFF
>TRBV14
CASSKLAGANTGELFF
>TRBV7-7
CASSLSGGETQYF
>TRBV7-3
CASSPDQGPNGAQYF
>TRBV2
CASRRGGDTGELFF
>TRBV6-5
CASSYSRSSYNEQFF
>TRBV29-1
CSVEGGTAGNTIYF
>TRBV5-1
CASSYTGVTEAFF
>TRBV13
CASSQTGSTDTQYF
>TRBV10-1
CASGLGLAGSTDTQYF
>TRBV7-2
CASRPTGLNGEAFF
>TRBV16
CASSQYNRREANYGYTF
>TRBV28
CASSILGQSSGNTIYF
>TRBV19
CASTTGGQDEQYF
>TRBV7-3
CASSLARRGLNTEAFF
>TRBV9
CASSDLTGNPKYF